Following are 3 T cell receptor beta chains from one sample sequenced in a study of cytomegalovirus exposure and HLA in healthy donors. 13 Jbeta primers and 60 Vbeta primers were used for the PCR. Assay used: immunoSEQ multiplex PCR; TCRdb lists only in-frame clones, some missing. The table shows some 130,000 clones, with roughly 75% occurring only once. Sample: PBMCs. The receptors shown here come from a man younger than 45 in good health.

This rearrangement joins TRBV25-1 to TRBJ2-7, with D maybe TRBD2 (6 bases). This CDR3 comprises 15 residues. Trimming took off 2 bases at V and 5 bases at J, with 16 bases between the two ends. The germline V gene has CDR1 MGHDK and CDR2 SYGVNS. The DNA of the CDR3 is TGTGCCAGCAGTGAAACGGGGCTAGCGAGGAACGAGCAGTACTTC. Encoded protein: CASSETGLARNEQYF.

The J gene is TRBJ2-1, the V gene TRBV7-2; the match to TRBD2 covers 11 bases. J was trimmed by 5 bases and V by 5 bases; bases with no gene match: 5. Per germline, CDR1 SGHTA and CDR2 FQGNSA. This CDR3 spans 15 amino acids. In DNA form, the CDR3 reads TGTGCCAGCAGCCCGGGACTAGCGGCACACAATGAGCAGTTCTTC. This encodes CASSPGLAAHNEQFF.

In its sample, this clone was seen a few times. The rearrangement uses TRBV28 and TRBJ1-1, with 8 bases aligning to TRBD1. The CDR3 length is 17 residues. V lost 3 bases and J lost 0; bases outside the gene matches: 9. Germline V gene data show CDR1 as MDHEN and CDR2 as SYDVKM. The CDR3 DNA reads TGTGCCAGCAGTTTGCGGGCGGGACAGGCGGTGAACACTGAAGCTTTCTTT. This translates into CASSLRAGQAVNTEAFF.